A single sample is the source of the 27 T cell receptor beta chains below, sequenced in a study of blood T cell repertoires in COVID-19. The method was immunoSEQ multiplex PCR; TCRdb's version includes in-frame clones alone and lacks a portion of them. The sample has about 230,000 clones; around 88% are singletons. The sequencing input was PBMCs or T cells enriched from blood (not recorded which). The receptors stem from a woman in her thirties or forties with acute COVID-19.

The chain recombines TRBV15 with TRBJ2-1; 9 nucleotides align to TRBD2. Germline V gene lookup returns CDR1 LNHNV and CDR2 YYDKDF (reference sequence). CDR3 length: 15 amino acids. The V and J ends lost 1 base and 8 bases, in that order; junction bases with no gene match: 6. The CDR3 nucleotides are TGTGCCACCAGCAGAGTAGGCGGGAGGGCCGATGAGCAGTTCTTC. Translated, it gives CATSRVGGRADEQFF. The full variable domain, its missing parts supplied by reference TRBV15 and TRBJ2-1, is DAMVIQNPRYQVTQFGKPVTLSCSQTLNHNVMYWYQQKSSQAPKLLFHYYDKDFNNEADTPDNFQSRRPNTSFCFLDIRSPGLGDTAMYLCATSRVGGRADEQFFGPGTRLTVL.

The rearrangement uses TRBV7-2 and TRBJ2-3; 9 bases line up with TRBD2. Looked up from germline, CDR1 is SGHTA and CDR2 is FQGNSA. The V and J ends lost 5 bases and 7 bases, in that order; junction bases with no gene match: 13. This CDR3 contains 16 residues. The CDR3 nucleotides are TGTGCCAGCAGCCCCGACGGACTAGCGTATTTCCATACGCAGTATTTT. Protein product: CASSPDGLAYFHTQYF.

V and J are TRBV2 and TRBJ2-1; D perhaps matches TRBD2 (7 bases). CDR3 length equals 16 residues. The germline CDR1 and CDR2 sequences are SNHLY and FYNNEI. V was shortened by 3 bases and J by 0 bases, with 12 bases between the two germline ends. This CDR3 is CASSDRGASSYNEQFF. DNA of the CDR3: TGTGCCAGCAGTGATCGGGGGGCTAGCTCCTACAATGAGCAGTTCTTC.

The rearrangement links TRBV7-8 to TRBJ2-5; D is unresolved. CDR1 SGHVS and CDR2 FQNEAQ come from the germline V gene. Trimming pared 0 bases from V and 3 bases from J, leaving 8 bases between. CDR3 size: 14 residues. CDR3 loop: CASSLAGSEETQYF. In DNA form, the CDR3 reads TGTGCCAGCAGCTTAGCGGGCAGTGAAGAGACCCAGTACTTC.

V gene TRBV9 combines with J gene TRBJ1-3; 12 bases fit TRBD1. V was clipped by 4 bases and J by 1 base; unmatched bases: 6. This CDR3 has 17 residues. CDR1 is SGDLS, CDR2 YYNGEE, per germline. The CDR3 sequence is CASSSGTGGGSGNTIYF. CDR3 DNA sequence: TGTGCCAGCAGCTCAGGGACAGGGGGCGGGTCTGGAAACACCATATATTTT.

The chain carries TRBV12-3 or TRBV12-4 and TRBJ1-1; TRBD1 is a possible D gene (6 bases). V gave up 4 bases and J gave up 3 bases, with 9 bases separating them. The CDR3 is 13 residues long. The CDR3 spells CASSWKGDTEAFF. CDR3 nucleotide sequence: TGTGCCAGCAGTTGGAAGGGGGACACTGAAGCTTTCTTT.

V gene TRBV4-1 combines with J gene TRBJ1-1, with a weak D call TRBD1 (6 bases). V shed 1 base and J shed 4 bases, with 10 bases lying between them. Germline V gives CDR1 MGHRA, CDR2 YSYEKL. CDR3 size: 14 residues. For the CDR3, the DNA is TGCGCCAGCAGCCAAGTTCAGGGGACCACTGAAGCTTTCTTT. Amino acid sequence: CASSQVQGTTEAFF.

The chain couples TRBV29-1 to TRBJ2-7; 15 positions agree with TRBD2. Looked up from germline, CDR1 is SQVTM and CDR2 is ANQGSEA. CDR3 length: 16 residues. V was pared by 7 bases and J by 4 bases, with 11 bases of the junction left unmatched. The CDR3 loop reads CSALGYGTSGGYEQYF. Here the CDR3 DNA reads TGCAGCGCCCTGGGGTATGGGACTAGCGGGGGGTACGAGCAGTACTTC.

CDR3 nucleotides: TGCGCCAGCAGCCAAGCTACAGATACGCAGTATTTT. Translation gives CASSQATDTQYF. The V call is TRBV4-1, the J call TRBJ2-3; D is uncertain. The CDR3 contains 12 residues. Germline-derived CDR1 and CDR2 are MGHRA and YSYEKL. V lost 1 base and J 3 bases, leaving 2 bases between the germline ends.

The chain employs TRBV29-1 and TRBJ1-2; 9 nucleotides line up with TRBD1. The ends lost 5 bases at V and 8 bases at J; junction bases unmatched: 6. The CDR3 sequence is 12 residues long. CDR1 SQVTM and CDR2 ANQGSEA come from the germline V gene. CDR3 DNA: TGCAGCGTTACTACAGGGGGCGACGGCTACACCTTC. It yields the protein CSVTTGGDGYTF.

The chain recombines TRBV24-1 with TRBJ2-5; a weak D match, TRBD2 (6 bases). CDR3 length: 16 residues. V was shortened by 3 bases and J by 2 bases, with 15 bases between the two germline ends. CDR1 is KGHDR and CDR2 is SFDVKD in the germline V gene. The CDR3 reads CATSDPAWAGQETQYF. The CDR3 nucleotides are TGTGCCACCAGTGATCCCGCTTGGGCGGGGCAAGAGACCCAGTACTTC.

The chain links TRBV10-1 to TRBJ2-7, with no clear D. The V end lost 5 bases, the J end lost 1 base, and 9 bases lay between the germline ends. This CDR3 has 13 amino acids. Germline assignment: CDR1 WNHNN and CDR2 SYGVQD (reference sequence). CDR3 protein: CASSWQSSYEQYV. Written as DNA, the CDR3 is TGCGCCAGCAGTTGGCAGTCTTCCTACGAGCAGTACGTC.

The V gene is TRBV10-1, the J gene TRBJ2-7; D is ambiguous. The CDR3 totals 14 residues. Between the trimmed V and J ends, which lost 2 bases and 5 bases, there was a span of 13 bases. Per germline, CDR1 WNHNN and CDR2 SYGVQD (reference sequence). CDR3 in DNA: TGCGCCAGCAGTGAGGCCATTCCCCCTAACGAGCAGTACGTC. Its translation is CASSEAIPPNEQYV.

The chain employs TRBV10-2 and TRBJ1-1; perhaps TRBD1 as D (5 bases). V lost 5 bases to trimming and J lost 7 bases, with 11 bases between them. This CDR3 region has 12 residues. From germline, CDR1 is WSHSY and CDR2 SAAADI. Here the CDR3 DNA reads TGCGCCAGCAGTCGGGGGGGGATTGAAGCTTTCTTT. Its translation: CASSRGGIEAFF.

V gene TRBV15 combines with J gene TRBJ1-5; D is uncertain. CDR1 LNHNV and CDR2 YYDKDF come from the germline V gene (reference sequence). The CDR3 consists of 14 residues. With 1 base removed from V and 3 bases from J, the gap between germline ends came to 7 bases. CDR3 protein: CATSRASSNQPQHF. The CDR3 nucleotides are TGTGCCACCAGCAGAGCCAGTTCCAATCAGCCCCAGCATTTT.

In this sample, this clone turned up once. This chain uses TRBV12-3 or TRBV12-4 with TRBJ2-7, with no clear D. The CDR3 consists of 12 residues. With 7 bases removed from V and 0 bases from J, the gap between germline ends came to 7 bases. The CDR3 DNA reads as TGTGCCAGCACACCCAGCTCCTACGAGCAGTACGTC. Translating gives CASTPSSYEQYV.

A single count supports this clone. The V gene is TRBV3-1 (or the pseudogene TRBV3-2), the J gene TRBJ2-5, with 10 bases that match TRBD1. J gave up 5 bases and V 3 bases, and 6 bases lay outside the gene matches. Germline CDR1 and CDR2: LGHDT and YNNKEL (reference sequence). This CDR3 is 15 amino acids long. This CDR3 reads CASSHLTGGGETQYF. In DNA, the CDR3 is TGTGCCAGCAGCCACCTGACAGGGGGCGGTGAGACCCAGTACTTC.

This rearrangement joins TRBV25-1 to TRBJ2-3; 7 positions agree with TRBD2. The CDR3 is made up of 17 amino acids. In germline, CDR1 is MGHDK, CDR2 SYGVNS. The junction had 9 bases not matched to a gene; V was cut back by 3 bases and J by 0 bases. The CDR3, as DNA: TGTGCCAGCAGTGAGGGTGGACTAGACCTAAGCACAGATACGCAGTATTTT. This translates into CASSEGGLDLSTDTQYF.

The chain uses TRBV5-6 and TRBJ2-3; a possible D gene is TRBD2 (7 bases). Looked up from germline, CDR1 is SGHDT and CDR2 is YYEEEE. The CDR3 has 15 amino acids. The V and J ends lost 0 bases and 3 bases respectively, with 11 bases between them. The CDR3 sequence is CASSLVGGPTDTQYF. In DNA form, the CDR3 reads TGTGCCAGCAGCTTGGTGGGGGGGCCGACAGATACGCAGTATTTT.

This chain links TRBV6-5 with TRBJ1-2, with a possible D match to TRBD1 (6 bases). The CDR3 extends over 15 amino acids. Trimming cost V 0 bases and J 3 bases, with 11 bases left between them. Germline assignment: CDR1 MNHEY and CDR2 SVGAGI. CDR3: CASSYSQGLHYGYTF. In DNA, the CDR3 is TGTGCCAGCAGTTACTCCCAGGGGTTGCACTATGGCTACACCTTC.

The CDR3 region is CSVVGGGITEAFF. The CDR3, as DNA: TGCAGCGTTGTAGGGGGGGGGATCACTGAAGCTTTCTTT. The gene calls are TRBV29-1 and TRBJ1-1; D might be TRBD1 (6 bases). This CDR3 region has 13 residues. Between the trimmed V and J ends, which lost 4 bases and 4 bases, there was a span of 13 bases. Germline lookup yields CDR1 SQVTM and CDR2 ANQGSEA. Combining the CDR3 with reference TRBV29-1 and TRBJ1-1 gives the whole variable domain SAVISQKPSRDICQRGTSLTIQCQVDSQVTMMFWYRQQPGQSLTLIATANQGSEATYESGFVIDKFPISRPNLTFSTLTVSNMSPEDSSIYLCSVVGGGITEAFFGQGTRLTVV.

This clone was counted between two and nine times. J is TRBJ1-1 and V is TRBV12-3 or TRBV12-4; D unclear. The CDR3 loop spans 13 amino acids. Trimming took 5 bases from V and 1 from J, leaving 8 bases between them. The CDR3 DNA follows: TGTGCCAGCAGTGTACGACAGAACACTGAAGCTTTCTTT. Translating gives CASSVRQNTEAFF.

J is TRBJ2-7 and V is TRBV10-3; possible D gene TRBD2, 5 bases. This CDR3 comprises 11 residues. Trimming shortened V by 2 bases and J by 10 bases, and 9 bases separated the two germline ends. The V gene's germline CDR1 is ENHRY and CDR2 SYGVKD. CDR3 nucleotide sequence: TGTGCCATCAGTGAGGCAGCGGACCAGTACTTC. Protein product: CAISEAADQYF.

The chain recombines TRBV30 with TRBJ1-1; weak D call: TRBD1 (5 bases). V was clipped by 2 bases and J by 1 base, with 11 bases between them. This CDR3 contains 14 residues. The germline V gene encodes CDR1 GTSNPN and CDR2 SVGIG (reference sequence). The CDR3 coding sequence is TGTGCCTGGAGTTCGACAGAGACGAACACTGAAGCTTTCTTT. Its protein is CAWSSTETNTEAFF.

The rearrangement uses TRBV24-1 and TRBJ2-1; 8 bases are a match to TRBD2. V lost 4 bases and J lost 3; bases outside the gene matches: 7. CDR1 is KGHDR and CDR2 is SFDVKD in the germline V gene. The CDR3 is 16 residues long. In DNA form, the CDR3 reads TGTGCCACCAGTGAGCCAAGCGGGAGAAACTACAATGAGCAGTTCTTC. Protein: CATSEPSGRNYNEQFF.

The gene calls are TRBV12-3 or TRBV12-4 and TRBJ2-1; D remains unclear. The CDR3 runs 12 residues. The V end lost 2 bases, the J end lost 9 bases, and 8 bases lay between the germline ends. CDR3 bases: TGTGCCAGCAGTTTATTTGAGGTTGAGCAGTTCTTC. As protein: CASSLFEVEQFF.

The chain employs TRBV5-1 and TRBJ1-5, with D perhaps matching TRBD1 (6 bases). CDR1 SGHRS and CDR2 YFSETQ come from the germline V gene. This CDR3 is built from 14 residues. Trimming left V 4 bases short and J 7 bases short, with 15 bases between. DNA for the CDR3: TGCGCCAGCAGCCCGGACAGCTTAGTACAGCCCCAGCATTTT. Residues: CASSPDSLVQPQHF.